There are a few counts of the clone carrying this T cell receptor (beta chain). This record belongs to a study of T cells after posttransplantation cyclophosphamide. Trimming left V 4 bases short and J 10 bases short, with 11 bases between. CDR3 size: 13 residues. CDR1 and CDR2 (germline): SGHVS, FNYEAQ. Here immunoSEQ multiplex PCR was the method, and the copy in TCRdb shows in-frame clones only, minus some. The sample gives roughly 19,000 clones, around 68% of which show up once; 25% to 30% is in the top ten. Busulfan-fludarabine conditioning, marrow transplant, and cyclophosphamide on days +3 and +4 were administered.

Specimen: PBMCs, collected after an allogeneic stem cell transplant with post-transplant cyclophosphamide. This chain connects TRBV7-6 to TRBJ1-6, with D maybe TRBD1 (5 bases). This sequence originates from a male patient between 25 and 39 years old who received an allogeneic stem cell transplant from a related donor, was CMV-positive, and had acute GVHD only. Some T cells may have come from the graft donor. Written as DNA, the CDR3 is TGTGCCAGCAGCTCTGGGGGGAACTCACCCCTCCACTTT. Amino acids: CASSSGGNSPLHF.